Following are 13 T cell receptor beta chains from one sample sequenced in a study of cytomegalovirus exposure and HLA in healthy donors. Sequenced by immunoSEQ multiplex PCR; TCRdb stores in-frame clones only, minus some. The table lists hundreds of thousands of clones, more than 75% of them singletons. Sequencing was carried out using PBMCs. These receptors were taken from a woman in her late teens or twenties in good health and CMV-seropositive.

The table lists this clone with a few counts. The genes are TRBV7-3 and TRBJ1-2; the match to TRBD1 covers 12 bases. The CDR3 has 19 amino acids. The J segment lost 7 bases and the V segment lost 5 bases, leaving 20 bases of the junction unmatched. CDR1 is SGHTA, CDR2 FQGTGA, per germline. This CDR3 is CASSLELLSPGQGASGYTF. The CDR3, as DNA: TGTGCCAGCAGCCTAGAACTTCTGTCGCCGGGACAGGGGGCGAGTGGCTACACCTTC.

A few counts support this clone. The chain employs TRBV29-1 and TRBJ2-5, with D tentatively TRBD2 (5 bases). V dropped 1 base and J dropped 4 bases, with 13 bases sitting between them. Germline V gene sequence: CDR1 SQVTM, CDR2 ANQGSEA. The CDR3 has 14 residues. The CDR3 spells CSVEGSPGGETQYF. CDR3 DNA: TGCAGCGTTGAAGGCTCCCCAGGAGGAGAGACCCAGTACTTC. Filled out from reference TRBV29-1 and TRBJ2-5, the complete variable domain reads SAVISQKPSRDICQRGTSLTIQCQVDSQVTMMFWYRQQPGQSLTLIATANQGSEATYESGFVIDKFPISRPNLTFSTLTVSNMSPEDSSIYLCSVEGSPGGETQYFGPGTRLLVL.

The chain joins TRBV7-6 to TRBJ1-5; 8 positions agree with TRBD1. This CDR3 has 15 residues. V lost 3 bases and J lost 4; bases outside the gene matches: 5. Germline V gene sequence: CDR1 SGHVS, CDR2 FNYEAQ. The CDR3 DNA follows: TGTGCCAGCAGCTTTTCAGGGGGCGCGAATCAGCCCCAGCATTTT. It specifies CASSFSGGANQPQHF.

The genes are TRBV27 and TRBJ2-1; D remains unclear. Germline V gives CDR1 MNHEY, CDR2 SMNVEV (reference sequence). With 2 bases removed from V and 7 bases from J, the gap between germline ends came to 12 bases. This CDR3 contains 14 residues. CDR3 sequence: CASSLMFTGNEQFF. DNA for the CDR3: TGTGCCAGCAGTTTAATGTTCACCGGGAATGAGCAGTTCTTC.

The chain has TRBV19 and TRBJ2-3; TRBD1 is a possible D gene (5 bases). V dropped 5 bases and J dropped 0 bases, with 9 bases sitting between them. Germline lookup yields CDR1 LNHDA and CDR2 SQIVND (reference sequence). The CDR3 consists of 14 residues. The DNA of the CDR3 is TGTGCCAGTAGTCAACAGGAGAGCACAGATACGCAGTATTTT. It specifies CASSQQESTDTQYF.

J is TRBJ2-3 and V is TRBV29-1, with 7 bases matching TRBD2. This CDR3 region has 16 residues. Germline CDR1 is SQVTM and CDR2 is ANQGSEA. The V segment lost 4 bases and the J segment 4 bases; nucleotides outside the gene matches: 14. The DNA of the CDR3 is TGCAGCGTTGCCCCCGGGGGAGGGGACGGTGCAGATACGCAGTATTTT. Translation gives CSVAPGGGDGADTQYF.

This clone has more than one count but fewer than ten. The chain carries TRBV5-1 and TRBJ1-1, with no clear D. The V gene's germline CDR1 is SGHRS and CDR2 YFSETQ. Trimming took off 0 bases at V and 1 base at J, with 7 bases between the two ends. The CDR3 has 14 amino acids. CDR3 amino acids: CASSLGHRNTEAFF. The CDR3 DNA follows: TGCGCCAGCAGCTTGGGACATAGGAACACTGAAGCTTTCTTT.

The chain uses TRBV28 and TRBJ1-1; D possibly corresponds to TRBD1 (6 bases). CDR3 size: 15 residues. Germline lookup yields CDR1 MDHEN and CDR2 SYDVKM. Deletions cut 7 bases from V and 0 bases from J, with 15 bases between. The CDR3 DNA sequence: TGTGCCAGCACCTTAGGGGGTCGCCTGAACACTGAAGCTTTCTTT. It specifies CASTLGGRLNTEAFF.

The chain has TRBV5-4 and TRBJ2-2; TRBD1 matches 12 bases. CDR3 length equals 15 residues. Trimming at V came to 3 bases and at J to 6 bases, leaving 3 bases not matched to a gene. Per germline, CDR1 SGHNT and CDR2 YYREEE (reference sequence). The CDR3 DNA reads TGTGCCAGCAGCTCCCGGGACAGGGGGCCCGGGGAGCTGTTTTTT. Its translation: CASSSRDRGPGELFF.

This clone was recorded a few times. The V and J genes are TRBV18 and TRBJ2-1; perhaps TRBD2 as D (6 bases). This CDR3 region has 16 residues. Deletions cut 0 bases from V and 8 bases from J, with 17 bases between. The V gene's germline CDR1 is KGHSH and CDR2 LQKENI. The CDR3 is CASSPPARLARDEQFF. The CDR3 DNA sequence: TGTGCCAGCTCACCACCGGCCCGGCTAGCGAGGGATGAGCAGTTCTTC.

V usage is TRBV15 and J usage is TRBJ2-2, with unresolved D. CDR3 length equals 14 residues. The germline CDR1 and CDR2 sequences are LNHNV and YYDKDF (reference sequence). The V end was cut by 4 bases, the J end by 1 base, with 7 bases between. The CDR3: CATSIRWNTGELFF. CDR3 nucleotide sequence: TGTGCCACCAGCATCCGTTGGAACACCGGGGAGCTGTTTTTT.

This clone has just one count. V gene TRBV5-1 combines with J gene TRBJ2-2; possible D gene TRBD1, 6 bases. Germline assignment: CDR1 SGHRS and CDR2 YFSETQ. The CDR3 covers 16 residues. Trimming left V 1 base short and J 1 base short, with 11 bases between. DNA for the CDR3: TGCGCCAGCAGCTTGAGGGGACACCGGAACACCGGGGAGCTGTTTTTT. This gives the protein CASSLRGHRNTGELFF.

CDR3 bases: TGTGCCAGCAGCCCTCGGACAGCGAACACTGAAGCTTTCTTT. Translation: CASSPRTANTEAFF. This rearrangement joins TRBV6-5 to TRBJ1-1, with D perhaps matching TRBD1 (6 bases). Looked up from germline, CDR1 is MNHEY and CDR2 is SVGAGI. V was cut by 6 bases and J by 1 base, with 12 bases left in between. The CDR3 length is 14 residues.